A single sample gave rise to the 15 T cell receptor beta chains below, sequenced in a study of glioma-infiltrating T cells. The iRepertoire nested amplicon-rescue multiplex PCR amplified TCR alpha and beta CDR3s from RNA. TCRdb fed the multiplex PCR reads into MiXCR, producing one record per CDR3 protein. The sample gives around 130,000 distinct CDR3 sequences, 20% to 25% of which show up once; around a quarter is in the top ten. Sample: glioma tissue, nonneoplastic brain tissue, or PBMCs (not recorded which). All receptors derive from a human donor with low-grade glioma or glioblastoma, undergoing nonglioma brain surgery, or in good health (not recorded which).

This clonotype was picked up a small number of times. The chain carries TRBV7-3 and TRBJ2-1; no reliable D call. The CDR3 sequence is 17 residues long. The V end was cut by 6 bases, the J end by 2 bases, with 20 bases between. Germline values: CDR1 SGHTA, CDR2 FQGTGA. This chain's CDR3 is CASSPKGPRSTYNEQFF. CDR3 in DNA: TGTGCCAGCAGTCCCAAGGGCCCACGGTCTACCTACAATGAGCAGTTCTTC. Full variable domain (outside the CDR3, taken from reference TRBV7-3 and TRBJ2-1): GAGVSQTPSNKVTEKGKYVELRCDPISGHTALYWYRQSLGQGPEFLIYFQGTGAADDSGLPNDRFFAVRPEGSVSTLKIQRTERGDSAVYLCASSPKGPRSTYNEQFFGPGTRLTVL.

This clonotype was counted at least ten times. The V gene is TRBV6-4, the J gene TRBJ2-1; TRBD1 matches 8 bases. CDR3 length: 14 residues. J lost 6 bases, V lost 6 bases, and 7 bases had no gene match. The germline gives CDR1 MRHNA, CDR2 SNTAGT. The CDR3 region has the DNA TGTGCCAGCAGCCGGACAGGGACGGGCAATGAGCAGTTCTTC. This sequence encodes CASSRTGTGNEQFF.

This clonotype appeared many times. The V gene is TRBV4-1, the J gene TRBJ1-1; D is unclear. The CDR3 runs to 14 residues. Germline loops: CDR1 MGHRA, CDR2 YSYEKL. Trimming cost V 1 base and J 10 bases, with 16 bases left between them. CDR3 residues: CASSQVDQVFGAFF. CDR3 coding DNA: TGCGCCAGCAGCCAAGTTGATCAGGTGTTTGGAGCTTTCTTT.

The CDR3 DNA reads TGTGCCAGCTCACCACAGGGTAATGGCTACACCTTC. This sequence encodes CASSPQGNGYTF. This sequence joins TRBV18 and TRBJ1-2; no definite D call. Per germline, CDR1 KGHSH and CDR2 LQKENI. The length of the CDR3 is 12 residues. Trimming shortened V by 1 base and J by 6 bases, and 6 bases separated the two germline ends. Filled out from reference TRBV18 and TRBJ1-2, the complete variable domain reads NAGVMQNPRHLVRRRGQEARLRCSPMKGHSHVYWYRQLPEEGLKFMVYLQKENIIDESGMPKERFSAEFPKEGPSILRIQQVVRGDSAAYFCASSPQGNGYTFGSGTRLTVV.

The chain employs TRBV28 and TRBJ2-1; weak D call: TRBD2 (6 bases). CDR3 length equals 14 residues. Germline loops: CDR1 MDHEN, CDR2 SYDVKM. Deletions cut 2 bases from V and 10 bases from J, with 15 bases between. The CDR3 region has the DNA TGTGCCAGCAGTTTAGGCGGGGCCACCTACGAGCAGTTCTTC. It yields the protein CASSLGGATYEQFF.

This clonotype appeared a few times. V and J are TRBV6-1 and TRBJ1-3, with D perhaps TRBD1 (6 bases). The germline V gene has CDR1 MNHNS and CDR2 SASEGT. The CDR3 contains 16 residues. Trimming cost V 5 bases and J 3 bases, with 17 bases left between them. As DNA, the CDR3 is TGTGCCAGCAGTCTTACAGGGTTTGGGGGTGGAAACACCATATATTTT. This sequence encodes CASSLTGFGGGNTIYF.

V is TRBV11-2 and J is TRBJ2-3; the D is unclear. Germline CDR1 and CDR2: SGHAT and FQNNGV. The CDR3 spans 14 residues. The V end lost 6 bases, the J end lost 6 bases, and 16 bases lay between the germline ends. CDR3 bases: TGTGCCAGCAGTCAATGGAGATCCTCGGATACGCAGTATTTT. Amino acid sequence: CASSQWRSSDTQYF.

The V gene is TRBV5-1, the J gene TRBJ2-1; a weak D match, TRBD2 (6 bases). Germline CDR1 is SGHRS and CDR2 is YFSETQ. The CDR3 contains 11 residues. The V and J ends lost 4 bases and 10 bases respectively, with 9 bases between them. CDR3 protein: CASSSAGEQFF. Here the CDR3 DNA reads TGCGCCAGCAGCAGCGCGGGAGAGCAGTTCTTC.

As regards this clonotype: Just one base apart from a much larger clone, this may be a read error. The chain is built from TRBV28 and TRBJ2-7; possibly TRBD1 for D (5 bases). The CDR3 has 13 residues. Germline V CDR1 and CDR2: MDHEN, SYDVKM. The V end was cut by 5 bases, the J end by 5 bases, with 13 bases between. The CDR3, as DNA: TGTGCCAGCAGTGACAGTCTCAGGGACGAGCAGTACGTC. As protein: CASSDSLRDEQYV.

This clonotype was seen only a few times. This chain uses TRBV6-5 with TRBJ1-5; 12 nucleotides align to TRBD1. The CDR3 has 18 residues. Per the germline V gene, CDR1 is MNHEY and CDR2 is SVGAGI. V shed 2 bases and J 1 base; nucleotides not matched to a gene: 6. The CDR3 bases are TGTGCCAGCAGTTACAGGGACAGGGGGCGCGAAAGCAATCAGCCCCAGCATTTT. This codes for CASSYRDRGRESNQPQHF.

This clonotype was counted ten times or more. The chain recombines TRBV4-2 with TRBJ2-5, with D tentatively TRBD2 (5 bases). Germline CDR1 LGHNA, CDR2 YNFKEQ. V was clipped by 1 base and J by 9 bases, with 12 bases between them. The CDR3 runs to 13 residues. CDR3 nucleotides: TGTGCCAGCAGCCAAGCCCCACAGAGGGCCCAGTACTTC. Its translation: CASSQAPQRAQYF.

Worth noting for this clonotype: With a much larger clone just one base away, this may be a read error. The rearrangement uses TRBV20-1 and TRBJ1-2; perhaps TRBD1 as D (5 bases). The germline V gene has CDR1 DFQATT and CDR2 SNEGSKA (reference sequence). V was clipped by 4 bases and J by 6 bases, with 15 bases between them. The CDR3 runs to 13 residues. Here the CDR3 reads CSAIPPQGNGYTF. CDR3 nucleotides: TGCAGTGCTATACCGCCCCAGGGTAATGGCTACACCTTC.

CDR3 nucleotide sequence: TGTGCCAGCAGCCCCCGGGACAGAGTTGGAAAAGAGACCCAGTACTTC. Residues: CASSPRDRVGKETQYF. The V and J genes are TRBV7-9 and TRBJ2-5; TRBD1 aligns across 7 bases. J gave up 3 bases and V 5 bases, and 12 bases lay outside the gene matches. The CDR3 totals 16 residues. The germline gives CDR1 SEHNR, CDR2 FQNEAQ (reference sequence).

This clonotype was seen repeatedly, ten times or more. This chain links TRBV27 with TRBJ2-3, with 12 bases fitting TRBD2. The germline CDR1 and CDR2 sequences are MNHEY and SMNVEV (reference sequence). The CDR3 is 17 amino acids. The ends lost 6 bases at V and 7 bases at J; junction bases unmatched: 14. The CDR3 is CASSLKRSSGGEYTQYF. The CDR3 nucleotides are TGTGCCAGCAGCCTAAAGAGGTCTAGCGGGGGGGAATATACGCAGTATTTT.

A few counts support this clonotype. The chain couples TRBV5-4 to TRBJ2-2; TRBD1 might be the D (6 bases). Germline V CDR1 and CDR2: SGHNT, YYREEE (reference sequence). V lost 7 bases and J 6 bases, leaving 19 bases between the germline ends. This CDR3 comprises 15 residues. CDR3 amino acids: CASRSPQGPAGELFF. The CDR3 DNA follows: TGTGCCAGCCGATCACCACAGGGTCCGGCCGGGGAGCTGTTTTTT.